Below, 8 T cell receptor beta chains from the same sample are listed, as sequenced in a study of T cells in localized non-small cell lung cancer. Assay used: immunoSEQ multiplex PCR; TCRdb lists only in-frame clones, some missing. The table has 25,000 to 35,000 clones, approximately 94% seen once. Sequencing used peripheral blood, obtained before any cancer treatment. Source of these receptors: a woman aged 40-69 years with stage I lung adenocarcinoma.

The rearrangement uses TRBV5-1 and TRBJ1-6; D ambiguous. There are 13 residues in the CDR3. The germline V and J ends were trimmed by 5 bases and 10 bases, with 13 bases remaining between them. From germline, CDR1 is SGHRS and CDR2 YFSETQ. CDR3 sequence: CASSEDAESPLHF. Here the CDR3 DNA reads TGCGCCAGCAGTGAGGACGCAGAATCACCCCTCCACTTT.

This chain links TRBV19 with TRBJ2-1, with unresolved D. V was cut by 5 bases and J by 8 bases, with 10 bases left in between. The CDR3 contains 12 residues. Germline V lookup: CDR1 LNHDA, CDR2 SQIVND (reference sequence). The CDR3 protein is CASSLFMDEQFF. CDR3 nucleotide sequence: TGTGCCAGTAGTCTTTTTATGGATGAGCAGTTCTTC.

The chain carries TRBV29-1 and TRBJ1-1; TRBD1 might be the D (6 bases). CDR1 is SQVTM, CDR2 ANQGSEA, per germline. Trimming left V 6 bases short and J 0 bases short, with 14 bases between. The CDR3 contains 14 residues. The CDR3 DNA follows: TGCAGCGTCTTGGAACAGGGTGTGAACACTGAAGCTTTCTTT. Its protein is CSVLEQGVNTEAFF.

The chain's CDR3 is CASSLSRGVGTDTQYF. CDR3 bases: TGTGCCAGCAGTTTATCCAGGGGGGTAGGCACAGATACGCAGTATTTT. The chain recombines TRBV27 with TRBJ2-3, with a weak D call TRBD1 (7 bases). Trimming removed 0 bases from V and 1 base from J, with 11 bases in between. Germline V lookup: CDR1 MNHEY, CDR2 SMNVEV (reference sequence). This CDR3 spans 16 amino acids.

The genes are TRBV7-2 and TRBJ2-1; maybe TRBD2 (6 bases). CDR1 is SGHTA and CDR2 is FQGNSA in the germline V gene. Trimming left V 6 bases short and J 3 bases short, with 15 bases between. There are 15 residues in the CDR3. CDR3 DNA: TGTGCCAGCAGACCTACTAGCAGCTTCTACAATGAGCAGTTCTTC. It codes for CASRPTSSFYNEQFF. The variable domain in full, with the rest retrieved from reference TRBV7-2 and TRBJ2-1, is GAGVSQSPSNKVTEKGKDVELRCDPISGHTALYWYRQSLGQGLEFLIYFQGNSAPDKSGLPSDRFSAERTGGSVSTLTIQRTQQEDSAVYLCASRPTSSFYNEQFFGPGTRLTVL.

J is TRBJ2-7 and V is TRBV29-1, with TRBD2 matching 9 bases. Germline V gene data show CDR1 as SQVTM and CDR2 as ANQGSEA. The CDR3 length is 14 residues. The V and J ends lost 5 bases and 6 bases, in that order; junction bases with no gene match: 11. As DNA, the CDR3 is TGCAGCGTTCAGAAGCGGGAGGAGAAGGGCGAGCAGTACTTC. Translated: CSVQKREEKGEQYF.

The V call is TRBV7-2, the J call TRBJ1-1; D not resolved. The germline gives CDR1 SGHTA, CDR2 FQGNSA. V was cut by 3 bases and J by 4 bases, with 9 bases left in between. The CDR3 is 13 residues long. CDR3 bases: TGTGCCAGCAGCTTTGGATGGGGCACTGAAGCTTTCTTT. Translating it yields CASSFGWGTEAFF.

The chain combines TRBV12-5 with TRBJ1-2, with a tentative D call TRBD1 (6 bases). This CDR3 region has 14 residues. V lost 1 base and J lost 7, with 13 bases in between. Germline lookup yields CDR1 LGHNT and CDR2 FRNRAP. In nucleotides, the CDR3 is TGTGCTAGTGGTTTGGGGGCAGGGGCCGGTGGCTACACCTTC. This gives the protein CASGLGAGAGGYTF.